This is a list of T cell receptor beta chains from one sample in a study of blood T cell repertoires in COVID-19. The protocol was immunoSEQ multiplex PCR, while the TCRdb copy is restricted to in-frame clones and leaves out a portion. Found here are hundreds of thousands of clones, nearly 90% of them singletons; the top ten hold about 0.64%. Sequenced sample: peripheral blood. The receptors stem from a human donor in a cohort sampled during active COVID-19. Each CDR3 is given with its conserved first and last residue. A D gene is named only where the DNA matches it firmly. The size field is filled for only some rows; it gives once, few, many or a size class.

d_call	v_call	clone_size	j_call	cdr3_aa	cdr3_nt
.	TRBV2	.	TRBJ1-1	CASRAAGQMNTEAFF	TGTGCCAGCAGGGCCGCGGGGCAGATGAACACTGAAGCTTTCTTT
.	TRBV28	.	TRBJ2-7	CASSFDQGYEQYF	TGTGCCAGCAGTTTTGATCAGGGCTACGAGCAGTACTTC
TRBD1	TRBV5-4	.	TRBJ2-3	CASSTGVGDTQYF	TGTGCCAGCTCGACAGGGGTTGGAGATACGCAGTATTTT
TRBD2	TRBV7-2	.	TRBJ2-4	CASSFGLGDQYF	TGTGCCAGCAGCTTCGGACTAGGCGACCAGTACTTC
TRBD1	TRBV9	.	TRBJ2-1	CASSVGGQFHNEQFF	TGTGCCAGCAGCGTAGGGGGACAGTTTCACAATGAGCAGTTCTTC
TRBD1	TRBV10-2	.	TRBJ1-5	CASSESNKRDRGAYSNQPQHF	TGCGCCAGCAGTGAGTCAAACAAACGGGACAGGGGGGCTTATAGCAATCAGCCCCAGCATTTT
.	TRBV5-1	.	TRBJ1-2	CASSLYQGNYGYTF	TGCGCCAGCAGCTTATACCAGGGGAACTATGGCTACACCTTC
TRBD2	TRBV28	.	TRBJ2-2	CASSWIGRVTGELFF	TGTGCCAGCAGTTGGATCGGGAGGGTGACCGGGGAGCTGTTTTTT
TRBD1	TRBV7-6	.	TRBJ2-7	CASSYRGQGPIYEQYF	TGTGCCAGCAGCTACCGGGGACAGGGCCCTATTTACGAGCAGTACTTC
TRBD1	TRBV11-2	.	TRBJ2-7	CASSLGPTGGGHYEQYF	TGTGCCAGCAGCTTAGGGCCGACAGGGGGTGGACACTACGAGCAGTACTTC
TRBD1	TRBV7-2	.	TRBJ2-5	CASSPWTGWQETQYF	TGTGCCAGCAGCCCCTGGACAGGGTGGCAAGAGACCCAGTACTTC
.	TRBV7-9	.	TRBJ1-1	CASSLEGAPNTEAFF	TGTGCCAGCAGCTTAGAAGGGGCGCCGAACACTGAAGCTTTCTTT
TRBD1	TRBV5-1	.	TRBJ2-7	CASSLEGGGDEQYF	TGCGCCAGCAGCTTAGAAGGGGGCGGCGACGAGCAGTACTTC
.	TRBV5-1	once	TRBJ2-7	CASSLQSSYEQYF	TGCGCCAGCAGCTTACAGAGCTCCTACGAGCAGTACTTC